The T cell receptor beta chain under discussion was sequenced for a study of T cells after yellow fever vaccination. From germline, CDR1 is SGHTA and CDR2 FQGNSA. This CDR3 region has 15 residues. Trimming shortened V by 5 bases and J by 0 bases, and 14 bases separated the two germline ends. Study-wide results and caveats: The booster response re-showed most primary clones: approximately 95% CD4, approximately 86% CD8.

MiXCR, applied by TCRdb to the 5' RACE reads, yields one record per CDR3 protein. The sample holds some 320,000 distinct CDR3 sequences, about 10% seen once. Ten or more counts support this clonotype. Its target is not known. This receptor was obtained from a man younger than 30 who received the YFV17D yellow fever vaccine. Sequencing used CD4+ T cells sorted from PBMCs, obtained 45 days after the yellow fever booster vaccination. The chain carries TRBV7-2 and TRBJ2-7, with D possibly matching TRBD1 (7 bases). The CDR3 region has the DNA TGTGCCAGCAGCGGGGGGACAGCGAGCTCCTACGAGCAGTACTTC. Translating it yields CASSGGTASSYEQYF.